This entry lists 15 T cell receptor beta chains sequenced from one sample in a study of naive and memory T cell subsets. Study-level results: Especially in CD8 cells, naive repertoires contained a few larger clonotypes, possibly CD45RA-re-expressing memory cells.

Two oligonucleotides, mixed equimolar, formed the beta constant-region primer covering TRBC1 and TRBC2. Four rounds of PCR amplified the ligated cDNA using nested alpha and beta constant-region primers plus SP2. TCRdb re-called the UMI-ligation and nested PCR reads through MiXCR, storing one row per CDR3 protein. The sample contains 98,000 or so distinct CDR3 sequences, about 14% of which appear only once. These receptors are not linked to any known antigen. The source material was naive CD8+ T cells from blood. These receptors were taken from a human donor in good health.

This chain links TRBV5-1 with TRBJ1-1; tentatively, D is TRBD1 (6 bases). The CDR3 sequence is 12 residues long. V shed 3 bases and J shed 8 bases, with 11 bases lying between them. Germline V gene sequence: CDR1 SGHRS, CDR2 YFSETQ. The CDR3 sequence is CASSSRQGEAFF. The CDR3 DNA sequence: TGCGCCAGCAGCTCCCGGCAGGGGGAAGCTTTCTTT.

In its sample, this clonotype was seen many times. The chain recombines TRBV19 with TRBJ2-3; D remains unclear. Per germline, CDR1 LNHDA and CDR2 SQIVND (reference sequence). This CDR3 is 12 amino acids long. V gave up 5 bases and J gave up 5 bases, with 8 bases separating them. Here the CDR3 reads CASSPAGDTQYF. CDR3 DNA sequence: TGTGCCAGTAGTCCCGCCGGAGATACGCAGTATTTT.

This clonotype was seen repeatedly, ten times or more. CDR3 residues: CASTDPKTGPGGTDTQYF. The CDR3 bases are TGTGCCAGCACCGACCCCAAGACCGGGCCGGGGGGCACAGATACGCAGTATTTT. The chain has TRBV6-2 or TRBV6-3 and TRBJ2-3; weak D call: TRBD2 (6 bases). V was cut by 7 bases and J by 1 base, with 24 bases left in between. CDR3 length: 18 residues. Germline V gives CDR1 MNHEY, CDR2 SVGEGT.

In its sample, this clonotype was seen a few times. The chain carries TRBV21-1 and TRBJ2-3; the table's D call TRBD1 went unverified against the DNA. TRBV21-1 is recorded as a pseudogene. The CDR3 loop spans 22 amino acids. CDR3 coding DNA: TGTGCCAGCAGCAAGGATCAGGGGAAAAGAGACTACATCACAATTTTCACAGATACGCAGTATTTT. The encoded protein is CASSKDQGKRDYITIFTDTQYF.

This clonotype was detected a few times. This sequence joins TRBV12-5 and TRBJ2-3; no clear D gene. Germline values: CDR1 LGHNT, CDR2 FRNRAP. Deletions cut 8 bases from V and 3 bases from J, with 12 bases between. The CDR3 has 13 residues. The CDR3 here is CASSSAITDTQYF. The CDR3 region has the DNA TGTGCTAGTTCATCTGCAATTACAGATACGCAGTATTTT.

CDR3 loop: CASSEAEFSKAFF. The CDR3 coding sequence is TGTGCCAGCAGTGAAGCGGAGTTTTCTAAGGCTTTCTTT. The chain carries TRBV6-1 and TRBJ1-1, with no clear D. Germline-derived CDR1 and CDR2 are MNHNS and SASEGT. V shed 0 bases and J shed 11 bases, with 13 bases lying between them. The CDR3 has 13 amino acids.

In this sample, this clonotype turned up a few times. The V gene is TRBV6-5, the J gene TRBJ2-6; a possible D gene is TRBD2 (6 bases). The CDR3 runs to 18 residues. The V gene lost 0 bases and the J gene lost 4 bases, with 16 bases spanning the gap. From germline, CDR1 is MNHEY and CDR2 SVGAGI. The CDR3 nucleotides are TGTGCCAGCAGTTACTCGGGAGGTCCCTTGGGGGGGGCCAACGTCCTGACTTTC. It translates to CASSYSGGPLGGANVLTF.

This clonotype was seen more than once but under ten times. The V call is TRBV10-3, the J call TRBJ1-2; TRBD1 matches at 7 bases. Germline CDR1 reads ENHRY; CDR2 reads SYGVKD. This CDR3 has 15 residues. Germline trimming cut 4 bases from V and 4 bases from J; bases unmatched to any gene: 9. CDR3 sequence reads: CAISVGDSLLYGYTF. Here the CDR3 DNA reads TGTGCCATCAGTGTCGGGGACAGCCTTCTCTATGGCTACACCTTC.

This chain joins TRBV7-9 and TRBJ2-7, with a weak D call TRBD1 (6 bases). The CDR3 totals 15 residues. V lost 1 base to trimming and J lost 4 bases, with 14 bases between them. The germline V gene has CDR1 SEHNR and CDR2 FQNEAQ (reference sequence). For the CDR3, the DNA is TGTGCCAGCAGCTTAGGACAGGTGGAAGGTTACGAGCAGTACTTC. Translation: CASSLGQVEGYEQYF. Variable domain in full (rest from reference TRBV7-9 and TRBJ2-7): DTGVSQNPRHKITKRGQNVTFRCDPISEHNRLYWYRQTLGQGPEFLTYFQNEAQLEKSRLLSDRFSAERPKGSFSTLEIQRTEQGDSAMYLCASSLGQVEGYEQYFGPGTRLTVT.

The chain couples TRBV10-3 to TRBJ1-2, with 7 nucleotides matching TRBD1. CDR3 length: 16 amino acids. Germline V gives CDR1 ENHRY, CDR2 SYGVKD. V lost 3 bases to trimming and J lost 8 bases; unmatched junction nucleotides: 15. CDR3 DNA sequence: TGTGCCATCAGTGATGGGACAGTGAGCTACCTGAAAGGCTACACCTTC. Amino acid sequence: CAISDGTVSYLKGYTF.

In this sample, this clonotype turned up a few times. This chain links TRBV28 with TRBJ2-6; D is ambiguous. Germline CDR1 MDHEN, CDR2 SYDVKM. V lost 8 bases and J lost 7, with 3 bases in between. The CDR3 has 10 amino acids. The CDR3 reads CASGANVLTF. Here the CDR3 DNA reads TGTGCCAGCGGAGCCAACGTCCTGACTTTC. The full variable domain, with the rest looked up from reference TRBV28 and TRBJ2-6, is DVKVTQSSRYLVKRTGEKVFLECVQDMDHENMFWYRQDPGLGLRLIYFSYDVKMKEKGDIPEGYSVSREKKERFSLILESASTNQTSMYLCASGANVLTFGAGSRLTVL.

This sequence joins TRBV27 and TRBJ2-7, with D tentatively TRBD1 (5 bases). The CDR3 runs to 14 residues. V lost 2 bases to trimming and J lost 3 bases, with 11 bases between them. Germline CDR1 MNHEY, CDR2 SMNVEV (reference sequence). This chain's CDR3 is CASSLRWGSYEQYF. The DNA of the CDR3 is TGTGCCAGCAGTTTACGGTGGGGCAGCTACGAGCAGTACTTC.

The genes are TRBV4-1 and TRBJ1-5; no definite D call. The germline V and J ends were trimmed by 1 base and 6 bases, with 13 bases remaining between them. CDR1 MGHRA and CDR2 YSYEKL come from the germline V gene. The CDR3 length is 15 residues. This CDR3 is CASSQVIKRSQPQHF. The CDR3 nucleotides are TGCGCCAGCAGCCAAGTGATTAAGAGGAGTCAGCCCCAGCATTTT.

The table lists this clonotype with a few counts. V usage is TRBV10-3 and J usage is TRBJ2-2, with D perhaps TRBD1 (5 bases). V lost 4 bases, J lost 5 bases, and 17 bases lay in between. The CDR3 is made up of 16 amino acids. Germline CDR1 ENHRY, CDR2 SYGVKD. CDR3 sequence: CAISGQGGRQTGELFF. In DNA form, the CDR3 reads TGTGCCATCAGTGGGCAGGGCGGCAGACAGACCGGGGAGCTGTTTTTT.

This clonotype was counted between two and nine times. V gene TRBV12-3 or TRBV12-4 combines with J gene TRBJ2-1, with TRBD2 identical over 14 bases. This CDR3 comprises 16 residues. V was pared by 5 bases and J by 9 bases, with 9 bases of the junction left unmatched. CDR3 bases: TGTGCCAGCAGTCCCACGGGACTAGCGGGGGTGACTGAGCAGTTCTTC. Translated: CASSPTGLAGVTEQFF.